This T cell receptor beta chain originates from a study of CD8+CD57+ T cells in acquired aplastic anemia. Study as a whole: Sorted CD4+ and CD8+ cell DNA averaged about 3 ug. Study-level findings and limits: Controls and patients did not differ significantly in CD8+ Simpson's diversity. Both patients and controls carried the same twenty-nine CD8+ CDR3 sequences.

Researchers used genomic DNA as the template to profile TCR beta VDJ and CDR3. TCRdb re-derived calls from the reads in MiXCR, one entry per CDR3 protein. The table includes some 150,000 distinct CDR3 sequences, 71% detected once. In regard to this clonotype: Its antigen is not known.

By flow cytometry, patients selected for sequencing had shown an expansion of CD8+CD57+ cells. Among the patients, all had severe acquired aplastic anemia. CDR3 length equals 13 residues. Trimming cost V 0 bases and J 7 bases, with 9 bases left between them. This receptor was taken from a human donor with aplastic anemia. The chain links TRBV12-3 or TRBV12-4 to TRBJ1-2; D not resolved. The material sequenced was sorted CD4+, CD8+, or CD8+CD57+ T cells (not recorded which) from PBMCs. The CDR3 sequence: CASSLALLSGYTF. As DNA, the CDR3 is TGTGCCAGCAGTTTAGCGCTACTAAGTGGCTACACCTTC.